The present T cell receptor beta chain was sequenced within a study of cytomegalovirus exposure and HLA in healthy donors. General study points: Later work associated fewer than 20,000 TCR beta sequences with HLA alleles at 0.05 false discovery rate.

A note on this clone: What it recognizes is unknown.

Researchers ran the PCR with 60 Vbeta and 13 Jbeta primers. The protocol was immunoSEQ multiplex PCR, while the TCRdb copy is restricted to in-frame clones and leaves out a portion. The data contain around 100,000 clones, 50% to 70% of them singletons. V was pared by 1 base and J by 5 bases, with 18 bases between. Germline V CDR1 and CDR2: SGHRS, YFSETQ. The CDR3 loop spans 16 amino acids. The TCR comes from a young man in good health and CMV-seropositive. This chain links TRBV5-1 with TRBJ1-2; weak D call: TRBD1 (5 bases). Sequencing was performed on PBMCs. CDR3 sequence reads: CASSLPRATPPYGYTF. CDR3 sequence (DNA): TGCGCCAGCAGCTTGCCCAGGGCAACTCCCCCTTATGGCTACACCTTC.